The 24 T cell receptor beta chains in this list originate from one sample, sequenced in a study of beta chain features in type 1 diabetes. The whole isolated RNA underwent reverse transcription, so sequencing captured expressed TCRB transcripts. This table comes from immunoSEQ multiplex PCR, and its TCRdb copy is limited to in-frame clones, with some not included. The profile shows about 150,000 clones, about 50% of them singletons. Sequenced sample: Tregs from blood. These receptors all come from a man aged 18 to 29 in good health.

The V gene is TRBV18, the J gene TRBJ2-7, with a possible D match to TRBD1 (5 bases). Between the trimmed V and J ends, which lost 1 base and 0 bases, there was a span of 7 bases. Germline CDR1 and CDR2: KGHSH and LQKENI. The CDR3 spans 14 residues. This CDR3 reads CASSPQGLSYEQYF. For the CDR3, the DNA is TGTGCCAGCTCACCACAGGGGCTCTCCTACGAGCAGTACTTC.

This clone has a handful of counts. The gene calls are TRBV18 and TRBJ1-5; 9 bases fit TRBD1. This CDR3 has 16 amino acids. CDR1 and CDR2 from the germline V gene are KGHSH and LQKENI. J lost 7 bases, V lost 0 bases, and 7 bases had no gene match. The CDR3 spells CASSPPMGQGEQPQHF. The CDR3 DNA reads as TGTGCCAGCTCACCACCTATGGGACAGGGAGAACAGCCCCAGCATTTT.

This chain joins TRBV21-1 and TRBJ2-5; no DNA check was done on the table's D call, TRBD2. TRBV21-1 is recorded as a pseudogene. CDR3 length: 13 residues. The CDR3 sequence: CASRRFRRETQYF. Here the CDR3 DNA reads TGTGCCAGCAGGAGGTTTCGGAGGGAGACCCAGTACTTC.

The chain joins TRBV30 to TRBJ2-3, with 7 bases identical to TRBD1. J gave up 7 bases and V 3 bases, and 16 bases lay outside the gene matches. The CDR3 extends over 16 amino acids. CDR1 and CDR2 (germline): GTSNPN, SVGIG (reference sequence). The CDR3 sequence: CAWRVRRGLAENTQYF. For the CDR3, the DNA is TGTGCCTGGAGAGTCAGAAGGGGGCTGGCTGAGAATACGCAGTATTTT.

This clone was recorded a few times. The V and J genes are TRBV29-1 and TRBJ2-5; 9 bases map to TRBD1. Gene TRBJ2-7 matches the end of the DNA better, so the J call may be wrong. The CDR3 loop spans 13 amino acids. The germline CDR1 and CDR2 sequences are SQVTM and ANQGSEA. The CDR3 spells CSATDRGTYEQYF. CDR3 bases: TGCAGCGCCACGGACAGGGGAACCTACGAGCAGTACTTC.

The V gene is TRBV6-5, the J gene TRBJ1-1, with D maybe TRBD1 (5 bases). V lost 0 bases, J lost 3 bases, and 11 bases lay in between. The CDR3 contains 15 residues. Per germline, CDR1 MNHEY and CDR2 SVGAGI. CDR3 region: CASSYSAGIDTEAFF. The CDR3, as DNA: TGTGCCAGCAGTTACTCGGCAGGGATCGACACTGAAGCTTTCTTT.

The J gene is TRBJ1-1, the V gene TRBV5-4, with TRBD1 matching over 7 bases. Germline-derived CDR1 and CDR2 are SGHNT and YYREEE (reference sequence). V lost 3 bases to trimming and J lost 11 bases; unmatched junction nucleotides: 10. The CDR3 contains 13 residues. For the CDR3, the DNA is TGTGCCAGCAGCTCTGGACAGGTCCTCAGGGCTTTCTTT. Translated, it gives CASSSGQVLRAFF.

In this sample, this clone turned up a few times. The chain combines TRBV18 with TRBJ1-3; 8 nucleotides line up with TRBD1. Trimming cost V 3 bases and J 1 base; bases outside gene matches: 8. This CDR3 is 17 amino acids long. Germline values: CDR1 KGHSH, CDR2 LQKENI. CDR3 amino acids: CASSPLGQGDSGNTIYF. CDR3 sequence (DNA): TGTGCCAGCTCACCCCTCGGACAGGGCGATTCTGGAAACACCATATATTTT.

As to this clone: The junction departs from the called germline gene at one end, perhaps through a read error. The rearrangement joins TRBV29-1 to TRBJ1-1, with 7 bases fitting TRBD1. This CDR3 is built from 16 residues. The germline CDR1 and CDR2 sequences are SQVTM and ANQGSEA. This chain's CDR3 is CSAERTGPAWNTEAFF. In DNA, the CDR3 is TGCAGCGCTGAAAGGACAGGACCGGCTTGGAACACTGAAGCTTTCTTT.

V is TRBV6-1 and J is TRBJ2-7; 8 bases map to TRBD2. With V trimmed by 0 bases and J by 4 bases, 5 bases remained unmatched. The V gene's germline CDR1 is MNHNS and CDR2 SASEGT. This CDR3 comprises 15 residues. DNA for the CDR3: TGTGCCAGCAGTGAAGCAGCGGGAGTCGGGTACGAGCAGTACTTC. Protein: CASSEAAGVGYEQYF.

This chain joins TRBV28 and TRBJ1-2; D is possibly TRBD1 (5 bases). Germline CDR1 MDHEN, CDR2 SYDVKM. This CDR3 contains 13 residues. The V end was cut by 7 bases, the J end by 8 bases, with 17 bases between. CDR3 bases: TGTGCCAGCAAGTGGAAAGGGACTCGGGGCTACACCTTC. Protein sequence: CASKWKGTRGYTF.

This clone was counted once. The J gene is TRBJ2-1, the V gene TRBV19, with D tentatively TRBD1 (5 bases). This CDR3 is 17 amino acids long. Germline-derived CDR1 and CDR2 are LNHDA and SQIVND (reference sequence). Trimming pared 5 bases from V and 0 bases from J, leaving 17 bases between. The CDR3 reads CASSSSWGKFSYNEQFF. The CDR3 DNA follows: TGTGCCAGTAGTTCTTCCTGGGGCAAGTTCTCCTACAATGAGCAGTTCTTC.

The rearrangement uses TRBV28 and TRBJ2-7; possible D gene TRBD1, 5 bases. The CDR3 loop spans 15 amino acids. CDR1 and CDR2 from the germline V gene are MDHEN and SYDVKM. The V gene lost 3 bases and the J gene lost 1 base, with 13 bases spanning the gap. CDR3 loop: CASSFNPHRSYEQYF. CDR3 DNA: TGTGCCAGCAGTTTTAATCCCCACAGGTCCTACGAGCAGTACTTC. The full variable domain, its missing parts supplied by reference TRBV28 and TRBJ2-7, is DVKVTQSSRYLVKRTGEKVFLECVQDMDHENMFWYRQDPGLGLRLIYFSYDVKMKEKGDIPEGYSVSREKKERFSLILESASTNQTSMYLCASSFNPHRSYEQYFGPGTRLTVT.

The CDR3 loop is CASSFGRVSVGYGYTF. Written as DNA, the CDR3 is TGTGCCAGCAGTTTCGGCAGGGTTTCAGTTGGCTATGGCTACACCTTC. The genes are TRBV28 and TRBJ1-2; TRBD1 is a possible D gene (5 bases). This CDR3 has 16 residues. Germline loops: CDR1 MDHEN, CDR2 SYDVKM. Trimming left V 3 bases short and J 4 bases short, with 18 bases between.

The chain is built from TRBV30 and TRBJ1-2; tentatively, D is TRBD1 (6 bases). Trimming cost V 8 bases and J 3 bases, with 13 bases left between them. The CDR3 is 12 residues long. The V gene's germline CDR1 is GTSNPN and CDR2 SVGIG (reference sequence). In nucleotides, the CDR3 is TGTGCCCGGGTAGCAGGGGACTATGGCTACACCTTC. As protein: CARVAGDYGYTF.

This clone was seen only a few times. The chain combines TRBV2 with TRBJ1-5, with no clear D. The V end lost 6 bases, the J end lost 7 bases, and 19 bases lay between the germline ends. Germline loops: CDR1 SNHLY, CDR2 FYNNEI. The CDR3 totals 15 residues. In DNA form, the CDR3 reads TGTGCCAGCAGCCCCCCGGGAGGATCGGTACAGCCCCAGCATTTT. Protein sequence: CASSPPGGSVQPQHF.

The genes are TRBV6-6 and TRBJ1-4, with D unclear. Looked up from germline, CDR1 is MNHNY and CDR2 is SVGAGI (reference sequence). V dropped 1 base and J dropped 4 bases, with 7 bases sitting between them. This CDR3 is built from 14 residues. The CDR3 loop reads CASSYWAVNEKLFF. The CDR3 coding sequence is TGTGCCAGCAGTTACTGGGCAGTTAATGAAAAACTGTTTTTT.

The CDR3 DNA is TGCAGTGCGGCACTAGCGGAGGAGCAGTTCTTC. Its translation is CSAALAEEQFF. The chain employs TRBV20-1 and TRBJ2-1, with 8 bases that match TRBD2. Germline-derived CDR1 and CDR2 are DFQATT and SNEGSKA (reference sequence). V trimming: 6 bases; J trimming: 10 bases; junction bases outside the gene matches: 5. The CDR3 consists of 11 residues.

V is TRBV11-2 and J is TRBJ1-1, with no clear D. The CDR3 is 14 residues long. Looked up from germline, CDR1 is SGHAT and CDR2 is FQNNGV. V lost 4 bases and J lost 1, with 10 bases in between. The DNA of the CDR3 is TGTGCCAGCAGCTCCCACCGGAGGAACACTGAAGCTTTCTTT. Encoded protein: CASSSHRRNTEAFF.

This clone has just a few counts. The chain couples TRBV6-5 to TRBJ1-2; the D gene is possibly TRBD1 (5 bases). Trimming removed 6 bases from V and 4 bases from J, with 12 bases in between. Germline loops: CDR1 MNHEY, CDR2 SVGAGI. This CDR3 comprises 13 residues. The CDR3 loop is CASRSDKTYGYTF. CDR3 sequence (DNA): TGTGCCAGCAGATCGGACAAGACCTATGGCTACACCTTC.

The CDR3 DNA sequence: TGCGCCAGCAGCCTAAGCGTGGGCACAGATACGCAGTATTTT. It specifies CASSLSVGTDTQYF. The chain uses TRBV5-1 and TRBJ2-3; D remains unclear. The CDR3 covers 14 residues. The V end was cut by 4 bases, the J end by 1 base, with 10 bases between. Per the germline V gene, CDR1 is SGHRS and CDR2 is YFSETQ.

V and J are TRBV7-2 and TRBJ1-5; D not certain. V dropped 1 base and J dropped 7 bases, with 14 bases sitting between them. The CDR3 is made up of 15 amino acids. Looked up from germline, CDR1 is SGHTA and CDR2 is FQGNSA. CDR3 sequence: CASSLVRGVLQPQHF. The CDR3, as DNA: TGTGCCAGCAGCTTAGTCCGGGGAGTGTTGCAGCCCCAGCATTTT.

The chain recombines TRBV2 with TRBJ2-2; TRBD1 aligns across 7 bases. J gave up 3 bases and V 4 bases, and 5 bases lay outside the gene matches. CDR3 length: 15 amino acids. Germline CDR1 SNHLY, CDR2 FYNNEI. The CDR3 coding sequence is TGTGCCAGCAGTGTTACAGGGGCGGACACCGGGGAGCTGTTTTTT. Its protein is CASSVTGADTGELFF.

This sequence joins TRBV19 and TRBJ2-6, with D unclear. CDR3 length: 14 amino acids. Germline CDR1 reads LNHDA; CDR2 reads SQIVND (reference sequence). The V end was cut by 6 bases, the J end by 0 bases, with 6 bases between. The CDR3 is CASRLYSGANVLTF. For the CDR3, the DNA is TGTGCCAGTAGGCTATACTCTGGGGCCAACGTCCTGACTTTC.